The sequence of this TCR beta chain was determined in a study of OX40 agonist ivuxolimab in advanced cancers. Study outcomes and limitations: At doses 0.1 to 3.0 mg/kg, CD4+ and CD8+ clones expanded.

Blood got drawn at baseline, again on cycle 4 day 1, and then on cycle 7 day 1. Some clones are missing from TCRdb's copy, which holds only in-frame ones; the method was immunoSEQ multiplex PCR. The sample gives tens of thousands of clones, around nine tenths of which show up once; 0.3% to 0.4% is in the top ten. Concerning this clone: Its antigen remains unidentified.

The V gene's germline CDR1 is SGHVS and CDR2 FQNEAQ. Trimming shortened V by 0 bases and J by 2 bases, and 8 bases separated the two germline ends. This CDR3 region has 16 residues. The receptor's source is an adult with an advanced solid tumor such as melanoma, head and neck, liver or kidney cancer. This sample comprised CD4+ or CD8+ T cells sorted from blood, obtained in a trial of the OX40 agonist ivuxolimab. The rearrangement uses TRBV7-8 and TRBJ2-6; no definite D call. The CDR3 coding sequence is TGTGCCAGCAGCTTAGCGGGTGGGACTGGGGCCAACGTCCTGACTTTC. It codes for CASSLAGGTGANVLTF. Complete variable domain (other parts from reference TRBV7-8 and TRBJ2-6): GAGVSQSPRYKVAKRGQDVALRCDPISGHVSLFWYQQALGQGPEFLTYFQNEAQLDKSGLPSDRFFAERPEGSVSTLKIQRTQQEDSAVYLCASSLAGGTGANVLTFGAGSRLTVL.